The 21 T cell receptor beta chains below come from one sample, sequenced in a study of chronic HIV infection and antiretroviral therapy. TCRdb itself ran the 5' RACE reads through MiXCR, one entry per CDR3 protein. The table includes about 38,000 distinct CDR3 sequences, 7% to 10% detected once. Specimen: peripheral blood. These receptors all come from an adult who had HIV and had not received antiretroviral therapy, or was an uninfected healthy control (not recorded which).

This clonotype turned up a few times. This sequence joins TRBV7-8 and TRBJ1-2; the D gene is possibly TRBD1 (5 bases). This CDR3 region has 16 residues. Germline-derived CDR1 and CDR2 are SGHVS and FQNEAQ. V lost 1 base and J 0 bases, leaving 12 bases between the germline ends. The CDR3 spells CASSLESGQANYGYTF. CDR3 sequence (DNA): TGTGCCAGCAGCTTAGAGTCAGGACAAGCTAACTATGGCTACACCTTC.

This clonotype appeared a few times. The chain recombines TRBV14 with TRBJ1-1; D may be TRBD1 (5 bases). V gave up 4 bases and J gave up 7 bases, with 16 bases separating them. There are 14 residues in the CDR3. Germline-derived CDR1 and CDR2 are SGHDN and FVKESK. The CDR3, as DNA: TGTGCCAGCAGCCTTAGCCGGGGCGCAGGTGAAGCTTTCTTT. This translates into CASSLSRGAGEAFF.

This clonotype turned up a few times. CDR3: CASGTGASKEQYF. Written as DNA, the CDR3 is TGTGCCAGCGGGACAGGGGCGTCGAAGGAGCAGTACTTC. The genes are TRBV2 and TRBJ2-7; TRBD1 matches at 10 bases. The junction had 8 bases not matched to a gene; V was cut back by 8 bases and J by 7 bases. The CDR3 loop spans 13 amino acids. Germline V lookup: CDR1 SNHLY, CDR2 FYNNEI.

The rearrangement links TRBV3-1 to TRBJ1-4, with a possible D match to TRBD1 (5 bases). The length of the CDR3 is 15 residues. Trimming took off 3 bases at V and 7 bases at J, with 15 bases between the two ends. Germline loops: CDR1 LGHDT, CDR2 YNNKEL (reference sequence). CDR3 DNA sequence: TGTGCCAGCAGCCAGGGTCCGGGGGGTGGTGAAAAACTGTTTTTT. Protein: CASSQGPGGGEKLFF.

This clonotype came up many times. The rearrangement uses TRBV7-9 and TRBJ2-1; the match to TRBD1 covers 10 bases. This CDR3 has 15 residues. The V and J ends lost 4 bases and 7 bases, in that order; junction bases with no gene match: 7. The germline V gene has CDR1 SEHNR and CDR2 FQNEAQ (reference sequence). The CDR3 region is CASSSRDRGGNEQFF. The CDR3 coding sequence is TGTGCCAGCAGCTCTCGGGACAGGGGAGGGAATGAGCAGTTCTTC.

The chain uses TRBV28 and TRBJ2-7; 12 nucleotides match TRBD1. Germline CDR1 and CDR2: MDHEN and SYDVKM. The CDR3 spans 19 residues. The V and J ends lost 2 bases and 1 base, in that order; junction bases with no gene match: 12. The CDR3 region has the DNA TGTGCCAGCAGTTTACCCCACCGGGACAGGGGGCTCACGTCCTACGAGCAGTACTTC. This codes for CASSLPHRDRGLTSYEQYF.

The CDR3 region has the DNA TGTGCAAGTCGCTCCGGGACTAGCGAATGCCACGAGCAGTACTTC. Translation: CASRSGTSECHEQYF. The rearrangement links TRBV12-2 to TRBJ2-7; the tabulated D call, TRBD2, remains unverified against the DNA. TRBV12-2 is tagged as a pseudogene. CDR3 length equals 15 residues.

The chain employs TRBV28 and TRBJ1-5; D remains ambiguous. The CDR3 has 13 residues. Germline lookup yields CDR1 MDHEN and CDR2 SYDVKM. V was pared by 9 bases and J by 0 bases, with 9 bases between. CDR3 residues: CASRLLSNQPQHF. CDR3 nucleotide sequence: TGTGCCAGTAGACTACTTAGCAATCAGCCCCAGCATTTT. The complete variable domain, with remaining parts taken from reference TRBV28 and TRBJ1-5, reads DVKVTQSSRYLVKRTGEKVFLECVQDMDHENMFWYRQDPGLGLRLIYFSYDVKMKEKGDIPEGYSVSREKKERFSLILESASTNQTSMYLCASRLLSNQPQHFGDGTRLSIL.

This clonotype occurred a few times. This chain joins TRBV12-3 or TRBV12-4 and TRBJ2-1; TRBD2 is a possible D gene (5 bases). The CDR3 is 15 amino acids. V lost 2 bases, J lost 0 bases, and 8 bases lay in between. CDR3 coding DNA: TGTGCCAGCAGTTTACCGGGGAGCTCCTACAATGAGCAGTTCTTC. It yields the protein CASSLPGSSYNEQFF.

At least ten counts were recorded for this clonotype. The chain uses TRBV29-1 and TRBJ2-3; TRBD1 agrees at 8 bases. Per the germline V gene, CDR1 is SQVTM and CDR2 is ANQGSEA. The CDR3 consists of 13 residues. Trimming at V came to 4 bases and at J to 4 bases, leaving 4 bases not matched to a gene. In DNA form, the CDR3 reads TGCAGCGTTGCAGGACAGGGACCAGATACGCAGTATTTT. Its protein product is CSVAGQGPDTQYF.

This clonotype turned up a few times. This chain links TRBV28 with TRBJ2-3; D is unresolved. The CDR3 extends over 15 amino acids. The germline CDR1 and CDR2 sequences are MDHEN and SYDVKM. Trimming removed 3 bases at V and 0 bases at J, with 10 bases between. The CDR3: CASSLVATSTDTQYF. CDR3 DNA sequence: TGTGCCAGCAGTTTGGTTGCAACTAGCACAGATACGCAGTATTTT.

There are many counts of this clonotype. The rearrangement uses TRBV29-1 and TRBJ2-6; TRBD1 agrees at 10 bases. CDR3 length equals 17 residues. Germline loops: CDR1 SQVTM, CDR2 ANQGSEA. The V gene end was trimmed by 4 bases and the J gene end by 3 bases; junction bases not matched to a gene: 9. CDR3: CSVATGGAYLGANVLTF. The CDR3 coding sequence is TGCAGCGTTGCGACAGGGGGCGCGTATCTTGGGGCCAACGTCCTGACTTTC.

The V and J genes are TRBV20-1 and TRBJ1-5; D might be TRBD1 (6 bases). The germline V and J ends were trimmed by 6 bases and 9 bases, with 18 bases remaining between them. The CDR3 sequence is 13 residues long. CDR1 DFQATT and CDR2 SNEGSKA come from the germline V gene (reference sequence). The DNA of the CDR3 is TGCAGTGCCCTGCGGGTCTCAGGGGTGCCCCAGCATTTT. Translated, it gives CSALRVSGVPQHF.

In its sample, this clonotype is medium-sized. The chain joins TRBV7-9 to TRBJ2-3; D call uncertain. Looked up from germline, CDR1 is SEHNR and CDR2 is FQNEAQ (reference sequence). The length of the CDR3 is 11 residues. The V gene lost 4 bases and the J gene lost 2 bases, with 1 base spanning the gap. In nucleotides, the CDR3 is TGTGCCAGCAGCTCCACAGATACGCAGTATTTT. This gives the protein CASSSTDTQYF.

There are many counts of this clonotype. The rearrangement links TRBV7-8 to TRBJ1-1; no clear D. The germline V and J ends were trimmed by 0 bases and 4 bases, with 9 bases remaining between them. The CDR3 contains 14 residues. The germline V gene has CDR1 SGHVS and CDR2 FQNEAQ. CDR3 sequence reads: CASSLALSVTEAFF. CDR3 nucleotides: TGTGCCAGCAGCTTAGCGCTGTCAGTCACTGAAGCTTTCTTT.

At least ten counts were recorded for this clonotype. This chain links TRBV29-1 with TRBJ2-5, with D possibly TRBD1 on 7 matching bases. The CDR3 covers 14 residues. V dropped 3 bases and J dropped 4 bases, with 15 bases sitting between them. Germline CDR1 is SQVTM and CDR2 is ANQGSEA. The CDR3 is CSVEEGAVGETQYF. CDR3 DNA: TGCAGCGTTGAGGAGGGGGCGGTGGGAGAGACCCAGTACTTC.

This clonotype rates as large (0.1 to 1%). The rearrangement joins TRBV28 to TRBJ2-7; D may be TRBD2 (5 bases). The CDR3 sequence is 12 residues long. V was shortened by 2 bases and J by 3 bases, with 5 bases between the two germline ends. The V gene's germline CDR1 is MDHEN and CDR2 SYDVKM. DNA of the CDR3: TGTGCCAGCAGTTTAGGGAGCTACGAGCAGTACTTC. Residues: CASSLGSYEQYF.

This clonotype was detected only a few times. The chain links TRBV10-2 to TRBJ1-1, with D maybe TRBD1 (5 bases). V was cut by 5 bases and J by 8 bases, with 9 bases left in between. Germline loops: CDR1 WSHSY, CDR2 SAAADI. This CDR3 is built from 11 residues. In nucleotides, the CDR3 is TGCGCCAGCAGTATGGGGGTCGAAGCTTTCTTT. The encoded protein is CASSMGVEAFF.

The chain couples TRBV11-2 to TRBJ2-5; 8 nucleotides line up with TRBD2. The CDR3 contains 15 residues. V was clipped by 2 bases and J by 9 bases; unmatched bases: 11. In germline, CDR1 is SGHAT, CDR2 FQNNGV. The CDR3 DNA reads as TGTGCCAGCAGCTTAATAGCGGGGCCCGGGGTGGCCCAGTACTTC. This translates into CASSLIAGPGVAQYF.

This clonotype was observed many times. V usage is TRBV2 and J usage is TRBJ1-4, with TRBD1 matching 7 bases. From germline, CDR1 is SNHLY and CDR2 FYNNEI. The CDR3 consists of 15 residues. Unmatched junction bases numbered 7, after V lost 6 bases and J lost 3 bases. The CDR3 DNA sequence: TGTGCCAGCAGCCTTGACAGGGCCTCTAATGAAAAACTGTTTTTT. Its translation is CASSLDRASNEKLFF.

This clonotype was counted a few times. This chain joins TRBV6-5 and TRBJ2-3; 8 bases agree with TRBD1. With 2 bases clipped from V and 2 bases from J, the junction kept 3 bases outside the gene matches. Germline V CDR1 and CDR2: MNHEY, SVGAGI. CDR3 length: 15 amino acids. The CDR3 here is CASSYQGATTDTQYF. In DNA form, the CDR3 reads TGTGCCAGCAGTTACCAGGGGGCGACCACAGATACGCAGTATTTT.